Below, one T cell receptor beta chain is given with its context. What it binds is unknown. When sampled, the donors appeared nominally healthy, though they likely had unrecorded immune exposures. CDR1 and CDR2 from the germline V gene are SEHNR and FQNEAQ (reference sequence). V lost 5 bases, J lost 1 base, and 11 bases lay in between. The CDR3 runs 14 residues. This PCR relied on a set of 60 Vbeta primers and 13 Jbeta primers. Using immunoSEQ multiplex PCR, the repertoire was profiled, and TCRdb retains in-frame clones only, with some absent. Of about 100,000 clones listed, 82% are singletons. The sample originates from a study of cytomegalovirus exposure and HLA in healthy donors. Notes on the study in general: An analysis done earlier found most TCR beta V segments productive about 87% or about 30% of the time. It was in a later analysis that TCR association rates were seen to vary by HLA locus, highest for DRB1 and lowest for HLA-C.

The receptor comes from a man aged 30 to 45 in good health and CMV-seropositive. Sequenced input: PBMCs. This chain connects TRBV7-9 to TRBJ1-2; D is uncertain. CDR3 sequence reads: CASSVKEFNYGYTF. The CDR3 DNA is TGTGCCAGCAGCGTGAAAGAGTTTAACTATGGCTACACCTTC.